These 17 T cell receptor beta chains originate from one sample sequenced in a study of shared clonotypes between healthy human individuals. Profiled with immunoSEQ multiplex PCR; TCRdb holds only in-frame clones, not every one. The sample carries roughly 2.4 million clones, 95% recorded once. Specimen: naive CD4+ T cells sorted from blood. The subset is: CD45RA+ positively selected. These receptors were collected from a man between 18 and 35 years old in good health.

The chain combines TRBV19 with TRBJ2-4; TRBD1 is a possible D gene (5 bases). From germline, CDR1 is LNHDA and CDR2 SQIVND (reference sequence). V lost 5 bases and J lost 6, with 14 bases in between. The CDR3 spans 14 residues. CDR3 region: CASSDSQPGNIQYF. Here the CDR3 DNA reads TGTGCCAGTAGTGACAGCCAGCCGGGAAACATTCAGTACTTC.

CDR3 DNA sequence: TGTGCCAGTAGTATCCCACCCTCACCCCTCCACTTT. This translates into CASSIPPSPLHF. V usage is TRBV19 and J usage is TRBJ1-6; D remains ambiguous. Germline V gene data show CDR1 as LNHDA and CDR2 as SQIVND (reference sequence). CDR3 length: 12 residues. V lost 3 bases, J lost 10 bases, and 7 bases lay in between.

V gene TRBV10-1 combines with J gene TRBJ2-1; D is possibly TRBD1 (5 bases). Trimming removed 0 bases from V and 9 bases from J, with 9 bases in between. The germline CDR1 and CDR2 sequences are WNHNN and SYGVQD (reference sequence). The CDR3 extends over 13 amino acids. CDR3 in amino acids: CASSESAGFEQFF. CDR3 coding DNA: TGCGCCAGCAGTGAGTCGGCAGGGTTTGAGCAGTTCTTC.

The chain uses TRBV6-5 and TRBJ2-7, with a weak D call TRBD1 (6 bases). Germline V gene sequence: CDR1 MNHEY, CDR2 SVGAGI. There are 15 residues in the CDR3. Trimming stripped 3 bases from V and 6 bases from J, with 18 bases between. The CDR3 reads CASSYRPRGWAEQYF. The CDR3 nucleotides read TGTGCCAGCAGTTATCGACCCAGGGGATGGGCCGAGCAGTACTTC.

The chain employs TRBV7-3 and TRBJ2-1; D ambiguous. The V gene's germline CDR1 is SGHTA and CDR2 FQGTGA. V gave up 5 bases and J gave up 10 bases, with 15 bases separating them. CDR3 length: 13 amino acids. The CDR3 region has the DNA TGTGCCAGCAGCCAACACCCGTTAGGGGAGCAGTTCTTC. The encoded protein is CASSQHPLGEQFF.

The CDR3 loop is CASSVDGKSGNTIYF. The CDR3 bases are TGTGCCAGCAGCGTAGATGGCAAATCCGGAAACACCATATATTTT. The chain has TRBV9 and TRBJ1-3; no definite D call. This CDR3 contains 15 residues. CDR1 and CDR2 (germline): SGDLS, YYNGEE. The V gene lost 0 bases and the J gene lost 4 bases, with 11 bases spanning the gap.

The chain carries TRBV28 and TRBJ1-1; perhaps TRBD1 as D (6 bases). This CDR3 has 11 amino acids. V gave up 7 bases and J gave up 12 bases, with 15 bases separating them. The germline V gene encodes CDR1 MDHEN and CDR2 SYDVKM. CDR3 nucleotide sequence: TGTGCCAGCATGTCAGGGGTGGAAACTTTCTTT. Protein: CASMSGVETFF. Full variable domain (remainder filled in from reference TRBV28 and TRBJ1-1): DVKVTQSSRYLVKRTGEKVFLECVQDMDHENMFWYRQDPGLGLRLIYFSYDVKMKEKGDIPEGYSVSREKKERFSLILESASTNQTSMYLCASMSGVETFFGQGTRLTVV.

The chain joins TRBV5-4 to TRBJ2-7; TRBD1 matches at 9 bases. Germline V CDR1 and CDR2: SGHNT, YYREEE (reference sequence). V lost 0 bases to trimming and J lost 1 base; unmatched junction nucleotides: 5. There are 16 residues in the CDR3. The CDR3 coding sequence is TGTGCCAGCAGCTTGGGTGGGACAGGGTTATCCTACGAGCAGTACTTC. As protein: CASSLGGTGLSYEQYF.

This clone was detected once. The rearrangement uses TRBV5-1 and TRBJ2-3, with D perhaps being TRBD1 or TRBD2 (5 bases each). Trimming left V 4 bases short and J 8 bases short, with 17 bases between. This CDR3 comprises 14 residues. Germline CDR1 is SGHRS and CDR2 is YFSETQ. The CDR3 region has the DNA TGCGCCAGCAGCAGAATCCGGGACCGTTCTACGCAGTATTTT. Its translation is CASSRIRDRSTQYF.

J is TRBJ2-7 and V is TRBV7-8; D perhaps matches TRBD1 (5 bases). Germline loops: CDR1 SGHVS, CDR2 FQNEAQ. V gave up 1 base and J gave up 0 bases, with 13 bases separating them. The CDR3 spans 16 residues. For the CDR3, the DNA is TGTGCCAGCAGCTTAGAACGGGCTAGGGGCTCCTACGAGCAGTACTTC. Translating it yields CASSLERARGSYEQYF.

The rearrangement joins TRBV7-2 to TRBJ2-3; D remains ambiguous. V was pared by 1 base and J by 6 bases, with 11 bases between. The CDR3 is 14 amino acids. CDR1 and CDR2 (germline): SGHTA, FQGNSA. CDR3 sequence: CASSLGGTVDTQYF. In DNA, the CDR3 is TGTGCCAGCAGCTTAGGAGGTACTGTTGATACGCAGTATTTT.

Turning to this clone: This sample also contains other DNA sequences that code for the same CDR3. This chain connects TRBV2 to TRBJ1-6, with D unresolved. This CDR3 contains 11 residues. From germline, CDR1 is SNHLY and CDR2 FYNNEI. V lost 3 bases to trimming and J lost 10 bases, with 4 bases between them. The CDR3: CASSDRSPLHF. In nucleotides, the CDR3 is TGTGCCAGCAGTGACCGATCACCCCTCCACTTT.

The chain joins TRBV7-6 to TRBJ2-2, with 7 bases lining up with TRBD1. The CDR3 is 13 residues long. Germline CDR1 reads SGHVS; CDR2 reads FNYEAQ. The trim removed 5 bases at V and 5 bases at J, leaving 2 bases unmatched. The CDR3 sequence is CASSVQGTGELFF. Here the CDR3 DNA reads TGTGCCAGCAGCGTACAGGGGACCGGGGAGCTGTTTTTT. Together with reference TRBV7-6 and TRBJ2-2, the CDR3 gives the full variable domain: GAGVSQSPRYKVTKRGQDVALRCDPISGHVSLYWYRQALGQGPEFLTYFNYEAQQDKSGLPNDRFSAERPEGSISTLTIQRTEQRDSAMYRCASSVQGTGELFFGEGSRLTVL.

V and J are TRBV18 and TRBJ1-3; a possible D gene is TRBD1 (6 bases). Germline assignment: CDR1 KGHSH and CDR2 LQKENI. The CDR3 runs to 16 residues. Trimming removed 3 bases from V and 0 bases from J, with 12 bases in between. DNA for the CDR3: TGTGCCAGCTCACCCGATACAGGGAACTCTGGAAACACCATATATTTT. Protein product: CASSPDTGNSGNTIYF. The variable domain in full, with the rest retrieved from reference TRBV18 and TRBJ1-3, is NAGVMQNPRHLVRRRGQEARLRCSPMKGHSHVYWYRQLPEEGLKFMVYLQKENIIDESGMPKERFSAEFPKEGPSILRIQQVVRGDSAAYFCASSPDTGNSGNTIYFGEGSWLTVV.

This chain joins TRBV30 and TRBJ2-5; D call uncertain. The V end lost 3 bases, the J end lost 4 bases, and 12 bases lay between the germline ends. CDR1 and CDR2 from the germline V gene are GTSNPN and SVGIG (reference sequence). This CDR3 is built from 13 residues. The CDR3, as DNA: TGTGCCTGGAGGGAAAAGGGAAGAGAGACCCAGTACTTC. Residues: CAWREKGRETQYF.

This chain joins TRBV28 and TRBJ1-5, with D perhaps TRBD1 (5 bases). Germline loops: CDR1 MDHEN, CDR2 SYDVKM. The CDR3 has 14 residues. V was trimmed by 5 bases and J by 11 bases, leaving 19 bases between them. Here the CDR3 DNA reads TGTGCCAGCAGTGGGGACTCCCCGGGAGGGTCCCAGCATTTT. This encodes CASSGDSPGGSQHF.

The chain joins TRBV28 to TRBJ2-7; D possibly corresponds to TRBD2 (6 bases). This CDR3 is 13 amino acids long. V was trimmed by 8 bases and J by 5 bases, leaving 16 bases between them. Germline V gene lookup returns CDR1 MDHEN and CDR2 SYDVKM. The CDR3 here is CASEYLGGNEQYF. CDR3 DNA: TGTGCCAGCGAATATCTGGGAGGCAACGAGCAGTACTTC.